A selection of T cell receptor beta chains follows, all from one sample in a study of blood T cells in healthy people across ages. TCRdb re-derived calls from the 5' RACE reads in MiXCR, one entry per CDR3 protein. The table has around 750,000 distinct CDR3 sequences, about 53% seen once; the top ten hold 40% to 50%. Sequencing was carried out using blood. These receptors were obtained from a man aged 80 or over in good health. The CDR3 runs from the conserved cysteine through the conserved F or W. Each record gives: J gene, D gene, clone size, V gene, CDR3 DNA, CDR3 protein. The D gene is left open where the match is weak. The listing skips clone size in some rows; elsewhere it reads once, few, many or a size class.

J: TRBJ2-5; D: .; size: .; V: TRBV12-3/TRBV12-4; DNA: TGTGCCAGCAGCCCCTTCGTTCGAAAGGAGCAGTACTTC; CDR3: CASSPFVRKEQYF
J: TRBJ2-3; D: .; size: many; V: TRBV11-1; DNA: TGTGCCAGCAGCTTAGCGGCAGGCCCCACAGATACGCAGTATTTT; CDR3: CASSLAAGPTDTQYF
J: TRBJ2-1; D: TRBD2; size: .; V: TRBV6-1; DNA: TGTGCCAGCAGCAAGGGACTAGCGGGAGGGCGCAATGAGCAGTTCTTC; CDR3: CASSKGLAGGRNEQFF
J: TRBJ2-7; D: TRBD2; size: .; V: TRBV29-1; DNA: TGCAGCGTGGGGGAGTGGCGGGAGACGTCCTACGAGCAGTACTTC; CDR3: CSVGEWRETSYEQYF
J: TRBJ2-3; D: .; size: few; V: TRBV12-3/TRBV12-4; DNA: TGTGCCAGCAGTTTAGGGCGGGTCGACACAGATACGCAGTATTTT; CDR3: CASSLGRVDTDTQYF
J: TRBJ2-1; D: .; size: .; V: TRBV5-1; DNA: TGCGCCAGCAGTTCGTCTCCCGGGGGTGAGCAGTTCTTC; CDR3: CASSSSPGGEQFF
J: TRBJ2-5; D: TRBD1; size: .; V: TRBV12-3/TRBV12-4; DNA: TGTGCCAGCACTTTGGGAGGACAGGGGTGGAATGAGCAGTACTTC; CDR3: CASTLGGQGWNEQYF
J: TRBJ2-5; D: .; size: .; V: TRBV5-6; DNA: TGTGCCAGCAGCCCCGGGATTTACTTAGGGGAGCAGTACTTC; CDR3: CASSPGIYLGEQYF
J: TRBJ1-2; D: TRBD1; size: .; V: TRBV6-1; DNA: TGTGCCAGCAGGAGCAGGGGGCTCCTCTATGGCTACACCTTC; CDR3: CASRSRGLLYGYTF
J: TRBJ1-4; D: .; size: .; V: TRBV7-6; DNA: TGTGCCAGCAGCTTAGTCGCAGTCGGAAACGGAAAACTGTTTTTT; CDR3: CASSLVAVGNGKLFF
J: TRBJ2-1; D: TRBD2; size: .; V: TRBV6-5; DNA: TGTGCCAGCAGAAAAAGCGGGACGTCCTACAATGAGCAGTTCTTC; CDR3: CASRKSGTSYNEQFF
J: TRBJ2-7; D: TRBD2; size: .; V: TRBV10-3; DNA: TGTGCCATCAGCCGAGGACTAGCGGGAGGAAACGAGCAGTACTTC; CDR3: CAISRGLAGGNEQYF